This is a list of T cell receptor beta chains from one sample in a study of cytomegalovirus exposure and HLA in healthy donors. Assay used: immunoSEQ multiplex PCR; TCRdb lists only in-frame clones, some missing. Of about 180,000 clones in the sample, 85% were seen once. The sequenced sample was PBMCs. The receptors were gathered from a man aged 18 to 29 in good health and CMV-seropositive. The CDR3 runs from the conserved cysteine through the conserved F or W. D genes are given only for firm matches. Not every row has a clone size; where given, it reads once, few, many or a size class.

v_gene	d_gene	abundance	j_gene	CDR3nt	CDR3aa
TRBV2	NA	NA	TRBJ1-2	TGTGCCAGCAGTGAAGGGCTCTATGGCTACACCTTC	CASSEGLYGYTF
TRBV7-8	TRBD2	NA	TRBJ2-1	TGTGCCAGCAGCTTAGTAGCGGGAGGGATAGGTGAGCAGTTCTTC	CASSLVAGGIGEQFF
TRBV18	NA	many	TRBJ2-3	TGTGCCAGCTCATCAACAGTGTCAGATACGCAGTATTTT	CASSSTVSDTQYF
TRBV28	TRBD1	NA	TRBJ1-2	TGTGCCAGCAGTTCAAGAGGGGGCGGGGGGTTTAACTATGGCTACACCTTC	CASSSRGGGGFNYGYTF
TRBV6-1	NA	NA	TRBJ2-5	TGTGCCAGCAGTGAAAGCGGGTTGGCCCAGTACTTC	CASSESGLAQYF
TRBV15	NA	NA	TRBJ2-7	TGTGCCACCAGCAGAGATTTGAGCTACGAGCAGTACTTC	CATSRDLSYEQYF
TRBV10-1	NA	NA	TRBJ1-4	TGCGCCAGCAGTGAAACGGGTAATGAAAAACTGTTTTTT	CASSETGNEKLFF
TRBV7-3	TRBD1	NA	TRBJ1-2	TGTGCCAGCAGGCGCCCGGGACAGGGGGTGGATGGCTACACCTTC	CASRRPGQGVDGYTF
TRBV30	NA	NA	TRBJ1-2	TGTGCCTGGAGTACCCTCTTGGGGGGGGCGAACTATGGCTACACCTTC	CAWSTLLGGANYGYTF
TRBV28	NA	NA	TRBJ1-2	TGTGCCAGCAGTCTACCCAGGGACACTGGCTACACCTTC	CASSLPRDTGYTF
TRBV4-1	NA	NA	TRBJ2-2	TGCGCCAGCAGCCAGGAGGGCGTCGGGGAGCTGTTTTTT	CASSQEGVGELFF
TRBV10-2	NA	once	TRBJ1-1	TGCGCCAGCAGTGAGTCTGTAGAGAGCACTGAAGCTTTCTTT	CASSESVESTEAFF
TRBV25-1	NA	NA	TRBJ2-5	TGTGCCAGCAGTGAATTGGGGGAGGCCCAGTACTTC	CASSELGEAQYF
TRBV2	NA	NA	TRBJ2-5	TGTGCCAGCAGTGATACCAGGGCCCAAGAGACCCAGTACTTC	CASSDTRAQETQYF
TRBV29-1	TRBD2	once	TRBJ2-7	TGCAGCGTGTTAGCGGGAGAATCCTACGAGCAGTACTTC	CSVLAGESYEQYF
TRBV18	NA	NA	TRBJ2-5	TGTGCCAGCTCACCTCGGCAGCGTGAAGAGACCCAGTACTTC	CASSPRQREETQYF
TRBV5-8	NA	NA	TRBJ2-3	TGTGCCAGCAGCGTCCTAATCAGACTTCGAGCAGATACGCAGTATTTT	CASSVLIRLRADTQYF
TRBV6-1	NA	NA	TRBJ1-2	TGTGCCAGCAGCCTCCGACAGAGCCTAAACTATGGCTACACCTTC	CASSLRQSLNYGYTF
TRBV19	NA	NA	TRBJ1-5	TGTGCCAGTAGACCCCCGCGAGGGAGCAATCAGCCCCAGCATTTT	CASRPPRGSNQPQHF
TRBV6-5	NA	NA	TRBJ1-1	TGTGCCAGCACCAGCAGGGCCACTGAAGCTTTCTTT	CASTSRATEAFF
TRBV4-2	NA	NA	TRBJ2-7	TGTGCCAGCAGCCAAGATAAGGGGACCTACGAGCAGTACTTC	CASSQDKGTYEQYF
TRBV7-3	NA	NA	TRBJ1-6	TGTGCCAGCAGCTTGAGGACAGATACACCCCTCCACTTT	CASSLRTDTPLHF
TRBV5-1	TRBD1	few	TRBJ1-2	TGCGCCAGCAGAAAGCCGGGACAGGGGACGGGCTATGGCTACACCTTC	CASRKPGQGTGYGYTF
TRBV11-2	TRBD2	NA	TRBJ2-7	TGTGCCAGCAGCTCGGTAGCGGGAACCACCTACGAGCAGTACTTC	CASSSVAGTTYEQYF
TRBV6-5	TRBD2	NA	TRBJ2-1	TGTGCCAGCGGGGCGGGAGTAGGGACCTACAATGAGCAGTTCTTC	CASGAGVGTYNEQFF
TRBV7-8	NA	NA	TRBJ1-4	TGTGCCAGCAGCTTAGGTGCAGGGGAGGGTGAAAAACTGTTTTTT	CASSLGAGEGEKLFF
TRBV2	NA	few	TRBJ1-6	TGTGCCAGCAGCGGAGTTAATTCACCCCTCCACTTT	CASSGVNSPLHF
TRBV4-1	TRBD1	NA	TRBJ1-4	TGCGCCAGCAGCCAAACCACGAGGCGGGACAGAACTAATGAAAAACTGTTTTTT	CASSQTTRRDRTNEKLFF
TRBV5-1	NA	NA	TRBJ1-2	TGCGCCAGCAGCTCGCAGGCAGGGGACTATGGCTACACCTTC	CASSSQAGDYGYTF
TRBV7-3	NA	NA	TRBJ2-2	TGTGCCAGCATGGACAGGAACACCGGGGAGCTGTTTTTT	CASMDRNTGELFF
TRBV6-1	NA	once	TRBJ2-5	TGTGCCAGCAGTGACCCCCAATCGGGGTGGAGAGAGACCCAGTACTTC	CASSDPQSGWRETQYF